This T cell receptor (beta chain) was identified during a study of OX40 agonist ivuxolimab in advanced cancers. Broadly, across the study: The costimulatory receptor OX40 (CD134) was targeted by ivuxolimab, a fully human IgG2 agonistic monoclonal antibody. A male proportion of around 81% and a mean age of about 60 years, ranging from 23 to 79, were recorded for the dose-escalation cohort. Partial responses occurred in three dose-escalation patients: two with cutaneous melanoma and one with hepatocellular carcinoma. The point of sequencing TCRbeta in the periphery was to test whether ivuxolimab changed TCR sequence diversity and drove clonal T-cell expansion. The paper describes the monotherapy dose-escalation part (N = 52 patients) of the phase I trial of ivuxolimab. Intravenous ivuxolimab was administered to patients every 2 weeks at six dose levels: 0.01, 0.1, 0.3, 1.5, 3 and 10 mg/kg. Of the roughly 51 patients in dose escalation, about 20 had hepatocellular carcinoma, some 15 had melanoma, 9 had renal cell carcinoma and 9 had head and neck cancer. Patients were allowed to have had prior anti-PD-1, anti-PD-L1 or anti-CTLA-4 therapy, and approximately 37% of the dose-escalation patients had been treated with checkpoint inhibitors. Study-wide findings and limitations: Low levels of normalized T-cell clonal expansion were also seen in some patients who did not respond. The antigen specificity of the clonally expanded peripheral T cells was not determined. On average, CD8+ T cells showed more expanded clones than CD4+ T cells after ivuxolimab. In partial responders in the 0.1-3.0 mg/kg groups, normalized peripheral clonal expansion was found to be among the lowest, especially among CD8+ T cells. At doses of 0.1 to 3.0 mg/kg, clonal expansion of both CD4+ and CD8+ blood T cells was observed from baseline to week 6.

To sequence the TCRbeta CDR3 region, genomic DNA was isolated from the sorted cells. The immunoSEQ Assay was used to sequence the TCRbeta CDR3 regions. What TCRdb holds here is the immuneACCESS table cut down to in-frame rearrangements. Part of the clones is not present; checked against another copy, under half of the missing clones reflect an unresolved V gene, and the others are unexplained. The table for this sample lists about 48,000 clones; approximately 88% of them were counted only once. The ten largest clones take up around 12% of the sample. The trial excluded patients who had a history of autoimmune disease or who were on systemic immunosuppression. Peripheral blood for TCR sequencing was drawn from every dose cohort at baseline, at cycle 4 day 1 and at cycle 7 day 1. The samples were drawn from a first-in-human, open-label, multicenter phase I dose-escalation trial of ivuxolimab. Adults with locally advanced or metastatic melanoma, renal cell, hepatocellular, or head and neck squamous cell carcinoma were enrolled in the trial. Before TCR sequencing, CD4+ T cells and CD8+ T cells were sorted from peripheral blood as separate populations.

With respect to this clone: What this receptor recognizes is not known. The input lacks base qualities; no much larger clone sits a single base away.

V drops 2 bases and J drops 5 bases, leaving 10 bases in between. The CDR3 contains 13 residues, cysteine and phenylalanine counted. Of all the DNA, just the CDR3 is kept, 39 bases in frame from base 1. Taken from the germline V gene, the CDR1 and CDR2 loops are SGHTA and FQGNSA. Sample: CD4+ or CD8+ T cells sorted from blood, taken in a trial of the OX40 agonist ivuxolimab. Recombination linked TRBV7-2 to TRBJ2-7; the best D guess is TRBD1, with 6 bases matching. The clonotype was recovered from an adult with an advanced solid tumor such as melanoma, head and neck, liver or kidney cancer. CDR3 reads: CASSLQGTNEQYF. The bases are TGTGCCAGCAGCTTACAAGGGACAAACGAGCAGTACTTC. The variable domain in full, with residues beyond the CDR3 obtained from the reference TRBV7-2 and TRBJ2-7 genes, is GAGVSQSPSNKVTEKGKDVELRCDPISGHTALYWYRQSLGQGLEFLIYFQGNSAPDKSGLPSDRFSAERTGGSVSTLTIQRTQQEDSAVYLCASSLQGTNEQYFGPGTRLTVT.